Below are 12 T cell receptor beta chains sequenced from a single sample in a study of beta chain features in type 1 diabetes. Every isolated RNA sample was fully reverse transcribed, so sequencing captured expressed TCRB transcripts. The table came from immunoSEQ multiplex PCR; TCRdb's copy has only in-frame clones and leaves some out. The sample lists about 260,000 clones, around 68% occurring once. Sequencing input: naive CD4+ T cells from blood. Receptors originate from a man aged 25 to 40 in good health.

The rearrangement uses TRBV2 and TRBJ2-7, with 9 bases matching TRBD2. The germline gives CDR1 SNHLY, CDR2 FYNNEI. The CDR3 consists of 13 residues. V lost 9 bases and J lost 1; bases outside the gene matches: 4. The CDR3 sequence is CASSGGLSYEQYF. The CDR3 nucleotides read TGTGCCAGTAGCGGGGGATTATCCTACGAGCAGTACTTC.

This chain links TRBV5-4 with TRBJ2-1; D possibly corresponds to TRBD2 (6 bases). Germline values: CDR1 SGHNT, CDR2 YYREEE (reference sequence). CDR3 length equals 13 residues. V lost 0 bases and J 7 bases, leaving 8 bases between the germline ends. CDR3 loop: CASSLAGGNEQFF. The CDR3 DNA is TGTGCCAGCAGCTTGGCCGGAGGGAATGAGCAGTTCTTC. Using reference TRBV5-4 and TRBJ2-1 for the parts outside the CDR3, the full variable domain is ETGVTQSPTHLIKTRGQQVTLRCSSQSGHNTVSWYQQALGQGPQFIFQYYREEENGRGNFPPRFSGLQFPNYSSELNVNALELDDSALYLCASSLAGGNEQFFGPGTRLTVL.

This sequence joins TRBV6-1 and TRBJ2-7; 7 bases are shared with TRBD1. The CDR3 is 17 residues long. Per germline, CDR1 MNHNS and CDR2 SASEGT. After removal of 3 bases from V and 4 bases from J, the junction contained 15 bases not matched to a gene. The CDR3 DNA follows: TGTGCCAGCAGTGAGCGAGTGAACGAACAGGGGAGATACGAGCAGTACTTC. Protein: CASSERVNEQGRYEQYF.

The gene calls are TRBV4-1 and TRBJ2-3; 9 positions match TRBD2. Per germline, CDR1 MGHRA and CDR2 YSYEKL. With V trimmed by 7 bases and J by 13 bases, 6 bases remained unmatched. The CDR3 loop spans 11 amino acids. CDR3 nucleotides: TGCGCCAGCACCCATGGACTAGCGAAGTATTTT. Encoded protein: CASTHGLAKYF.

V is TRBV27 and J is TRBJ2-7; the match to TRBD2 covers 12 bases. The CDR3 contains 13 residues. Losses at the gene ends were 9 bases for V and 5 bases for J; bases not matched to a gene: 5. Germline CDR1 MNHEY, CDR2 SMNVEV (reference sequence). The CDR3 region is CASKTSGSDEQYF. The CDR3 DNA follows: TGTGCCAGTAAGACTAGCGGGAGCGACGAGCAGTACTTC.

The chain has TRBV7-2 and TRBJ1-2; no reliable D call. The CDR3 is made up of 13 amino acids. The V gene lost 1 base and the J gene lost 7 bases, with 10 bases spanning the gap. Germline CDR1 is SGHTA and CDR2 is FQGNSA. The CDR3, as DNA: TGTGCCAGCAGCTTAGGGAGTGTAGGTGGCTACACCTTC. Residues: CASSLGSVGGYTF. The variable domain in full, with the rest retrieved from reference TRBV7-2 and TRBJ1-2, is GAGVSQSPSNKVTEKGKDVELRCDPISGHTALYWYRQSLGQGLEFLIYFQGNSAPDKSGLPSDRFSAERTGGSVSTLTIQRTQQEDSAVYLCASSLGSVGGYTFGSGTRLTVV.

The rearrangement links TRBV11-2 to TRBJ2-7; 9 positions match TRBD1. The trim removed 6 bases at V and 7 bases at J, leaving 4 bases unmatched. Per germline, CDR1 SGHAT and CDR2 FQNNGV. The length of the CDR3 is 12 residues. CDR3 coding DNA: TGTGCCAGCAGGATGACAGGGGGAGAGCAGTACTTC. It codes for CASRMTGGEQYF.

The DNA for the CDR3 is TGTGCCTGGAGTTCAGGGGACAGGGGCCAAGAGACCCAGTACTTC. It is translated as CAWSSGDRGQETQYF. The V call is TRBV30, the J call TRBJ2-5; 10 bases line up with TRBD1. The V segment lost 2 bases and the J segment 1 base; nucleotides outside the gene matches: 4. CDR3 length: 15 residues. Germline CDR1 GTSNPN, CDR2 SVGIG (reference sequence).

V usage is TRBV29-1 and J usage is TRBJ2-1; TRBD1 might be the D (6 bases). The CDR3 sequence is 16 residues long. From germline, CDR1 is SQVTM and CDR2 ANQGSEA. The V end lost 4 bases, the J end lost 0 bases, and 16 bases lay between the germline ends. CDR3 protein: CSVVAGTQSSYNEQFF. Written as DNA, the CDR3 is TGCAGCGTTGTTGCCGGGACACAGAGCTCCTACAATGAGCAGTTCTTC.

In this sample, this clone turned up once. The V and J genes are TRBV7-2 and TRBJ2-3, with D tentatively TRBD1 (7 bases). CDR1 is SGHTA and CDR2 is FQGNSA in the germline V gene. The CDR3 contains 15 residues. V lost 4 bases and J 0 bases, leaving 11 bases between the germline ends. The CDR3 nucleotides are TGTGCCAGCAGCTCGACAGGGAGGAGCACAGATACGCAGTATTTT. Translated, it gives CASSSTGRSTDTQYF.

This clone was recorded a few times. This sequence joins TRBV4-1 and TRBJ1-1; possible D gene TRBD1, 5 bases. The CDR3 loop spans 16 amino acids. The ends were cut back, 1 base at V and 7 bases at J, with 19 bases in the middle. Looked up from germline, CDR1 is MGHRA and CDR2 is YSYEKL. As DNA, the CDR3 is TGCGCCAGCAGCCAAGCCGGGGCATTACGGAAGGTTGAAGCTTTCTTT. This gives the protein CASSQAGALRKVEAFF.

This clone has just a few counts. CDR3 amino acids: CASSARTDQETQYF. The CDR3 nucleotides read TGTGCCAGCAGCGCCCGGACAGATCAAGAGACCCAGTACTTC. The rearrangement joins TRBV9 to TRBJ2-5, with D perhaps matching TRBD1 (6 bases). Germline CDR1 and CDR2: SGDLS and YYNGEE. The CDR3 totals 14 residues. The ends were cut back, 3 bases at V and 2 bases at J, with 11 bases in the middle.